A single sample gave rise to the 31 T cell receptor beta chains below, sequenced in a study of T-cell memory formation after mild COVID-19. MiXCR was run by TCRdb on the 5' RACE reads, yielding one entry per CDR3 protein. The sample carries around 36,000 distinct CDR3 sequences, roughly 11% recorded once. Sequencing was carried out using PBMCs or a T cell subset sorted from them (not recorded which). Receptors originate from a man aged 18-30 years who had mild COVID-19 (a few samples of this study predate the infection). Cell type and time point are not known.

There are many counts of this clonotype. V usage is TRBV6-1 and J usage is TRBJ2-5; 9 bases fit TRBD2. Trimming removed 2 bases from V and 5 bases from J; junction bases left unmatched: 6. The CDR3 extends over 15 amino acids. Per germline, CDR1 MNHNS and CDR2 SASEGT. The CDR3, as DNA: TGTGCCAGCAGTGAAACGGCGGGGGGGCCTGAGACCCAGTACTTC. Translated: CASSETAGGPETQYF.

In this sample, this clonotype turned up many times. The chain joins TRBV5-1 to TRBJ1-1; no clear D. Germline values: CDR1 SGHRS, CDR2 YFSETQ. The CDR3 covers 14 residues. V lost 0 bases, J lost 0 bases, and 6 bases lay in between. CDR3 protein: CASSLEGLNTEAFF. In DNA form, the CDR3 reads TGCGCCAGCAGCTTGGAGGGATTGAACACTGAAGCTTTCTTT.

This clonotype was recorded at least ten times. CDR3 loop: CSAGGEFRMHF. The CDR3 region has the DNA TGCAGTGCTGGAGGGGAATTTCGAATGCATTTT. This sequence joins TRBV20-1 and TRBJ1-5, with D possibly matching TRBD1 (5 bases). Trimming removed 5 bases from V and 15 bases from J, with 17 bases in between. The CDR3 is made up of 11 amino acids. Germline V gives CDR1 DFQATT, CDR2 SNEGSKA (reference sequence).

This clonotype came up many times. The rearrangement joins TRBV7-9 to TRBJ2-3, with D tentatively TRBD1 (6 bases). CDR1 is SEHNR and CDR2 is FQNEAQ in the germline V gene (reference sequence). V was pared by 5 bases and J by 2 bases, with 17 bases between. The CDR3 totals 16 residues. CDR3 bases: TGTGCCAGCAGCCGAGGGGGTCACAGAAACACAGATACGCAGTATTTT. Its translation is CASSRGGHRNTDTQYF. Combining the CDR3 with reference TRBV7-9 and TRBJ2-3 gives the whole variable domain DTGVSQNPRHKITKRGQNVTFRCDPISEHNRLYWYRQTLGQGPEFLTYFQNEAQLEKSRLLSDRFSAERPKGSFSTLEIQRTEQGDSAMYLCASSRGGHRNTDTQYFGPGTRLTVL.

Turning to this clonotype: A much larger clone sits a single nucleotide away, making a read error possible. The V call is TRBV9, the J call TRBJ2-7; D ambiguous. CDR3 size: 11 residues. Germline CDR1 and CDR2: SGDLS and YYNGEE. V was clipped by 0 bases and J by 4 bases, with 2 bases between them. The CDR3 reads CASSVGYEQYF. The CDR3 DNA is TGTGCCAGCAGCGTAGGGTACGAGCAGTACTTC.

The sample holds many counts of this clonotype. The chain uses TRBV20-1 and TRBJ2-5, with D possibly being TRBD1 (6 bases). V was shortened by 0 bases and J by 9 bases, with 20 bases between the two germline ends. The CDR3 is made up of 15 amino acids. Germline CDR1 reads DFQATT; CDR2 reads SNEGSKA (reference sequence). Here the CDR3 reads CSARDFSGGLAAQYF. The DNA of the CDR3 is TGCAGTGCTAGAGATTTCAGTGGGGGCCTGGCGGCCCAGTACTTC.

This clonotype was counted ten times or more. The chain links TRBV12-3 or TRBV12-4 to TRBJ2-7; 10 bases line up with TRBD1. Losses at the gene ends were 6 bases for V and 4 bases for J; bases not matched to a gene: 6. The CDR3 is 14 amino acids. CDR3 nucleotide sequence: TGTGCCAGCAGCAAGGACAGGGGGATATACGAGCAGTACTTC. The encoded protein is CASSKDRGIYEQYF.

This chain joins TRBV14 and TRBJ2-2; D not certain. Deletions cut 3 bases from V and 9 bases from J, with 5 bases between. This CDR3 contains 11 residues. Germline CDR1 is SGHDN and CDR2 is FVKESK. The CDR3 region has the DNA TGTGCCAGCAGCCAGTTCAGGGAGCTGTTTTTT. This codes for CASSQFRELFF. Based on the CDR3 plus reference TRBV14 and TRBJ2-2, the full variable domain is EAGVTQFPSHSVIEKGQTVTLRCDPISGHDNLYWYRRVMGKEIKFLLHFVKESKQDESGMPNNRFLAERTGGTYSTLKVQPAELEDSGVYFCASSQFRELFFGEGSRLTVL.

This clonotype was picked up many times. V and J are TRBV9 and TRBJ2-5; the D is unclear. Germline V gene sequence: CDR1 SGDLS, CDR2 YYNGEE. CDR3 length equals 13 residues. V was trimmed by 4 bases and J by 7 bases, leaving 14 bases between them. CDR3 loop: CASSPDVLGTQYF. The CDR3 DNA reads as TGTGCCAGCAGCCCGGACGTCCTAGGGACCCAGTACTTC.

This clonotype was observed at least ten times. The chain couples TRBV5-5 to TRBJ2-1; D call uncertain. The CDR3 is 15 residues long. V was shortened by 4 bases and J by 10 bases, with 21 bases between the two germline ends. Per the germline V gene, CDR1 is SGHKS and CDR2 is YYEKEE (reference sequence). The CDR3 loop reads CASSLRAPRVPEQFF. The DNA for the CDR3 is TGTGCCAGCAGCCTTCGGGCCCCCCGGGTTCCGGAGCAGTTCTTC.

This clonotype appeared many times. V and J are TRBV7-9 and TRBJ2-3; D gene unclear. The CDR3 totals 14 residues. The germline gives CDR1 SEHNR, CDR2 FQNEAQ (reference sequence). V lost 5 bases, J lost 1 base, and 10 bases lay in between. DNA for the CDR3: TGTGCCAGCAGCCCATTTACTGGCACAGATACGCAGTATTTT. Translation: CASSPFTGTDTQYF.

The sample holds many counts of this clonotype. The chain uses TRBV5-1 and TRBJ1-1, with a tentative D call TRBD1 (5 bases). CDR3 length equals 14 residues. Trimming stripped 3 bases from V and 1 base from J, with 10 bases between. The germline gives CDR1 SGHRS, CDR2 YFSETQ. CDR3 region: CASSSYGGNTEAFF. The CDR3 DNA is TGCGCCAGCAGCTCGTACGGGGGGAACACTGAAGCTTTCTTT.

This clonotype was recorded only once. Since a much larger clone is just one base distant, this may be a read error. This sequence joins TRBV4-2 and TRBJ1-1; tentatively, D is TRBD1 (6 bases). CDR1 is LGHNA, CDR2 YNFKEQ, per germline. The CDR3 runs 13 residues. Written as DNA, the CDR3 is TGTGACAGCAGCCAAGGTGAGCAGGGGGAAGCTTTCTTT. Amino acid sequence: CDSSQGEQGEAFF.

This clonotype was detected ten times or more. The J gene is TRBJ2-6, the V gene TRBV20-1; 8 positions agree with TRBD1. V trimming: 8 bases; J trimming: 2 bases; junction bases outside the gene matches: 5. There are 14 residues in the CDR3. Germline CDR1 and CDR2: DFQATT and SNEGSKA (reference sequence). The CDR3: CSWLTGAGANVLTF. As DNA, the CDR3 is TGCAGTTGGCTGACAGGGGCTGGGGCCAACGTCCTGACTTTC.

The gene calls are TRBV4-1 and TRBJ2-5; D unresolved. Germline V gives CDR1 MGHRA, CDR2 YSYEKL. Trimming left V 1 base short and J 4 bases short, with 13 bases between. The CDR3 has 15 residues. CDR3 bases: TGCGCCAGCAGCCAAGGGCTAGAACCTGGAGAGACCCAGTACTTC. Its protein is CASSQGLEPGETQYF.

Worth noting for this clonotype: This may come from a read error, since a much larger clone is one base off. The rearrangement uses TRBV12-3 or TRBV12-4 and TRBJ1-1; the D is unclear. This CDR3 is 14 amino acids long. Trimming took off 3 bases at V and 0 bases at J, with 8 bases between the two ends. Here the CDR3 reads CASSFRPLNTEAFF. The CDR3 coding sequence is TGTGCCAGCAGTTTTAGACCGCTGAACACTGAAGCTTTCTTT.

The chain employs TRBV7-2 and TRBJ2-7; weak D call: TRBD2 (5 bases). CDR1 SGHTA and CDR2 FQGNSA come from the germline V gene. The CDR3 runs 15 residues. The V end lost 2 bases, the J end lost 4 bases, and 15 bases lay between the germline ends. CDR3 amino acids: CASSLSRTALYEQYF. The CDR3 DNA is TGTGCCAGCAGCTTATCCCGGACTGCCTTGTACGAGCAGTACTTC. The whole variable domain, remainder taken from reference TRBV7-2 and TRBJ2-7, is GAGVSQSPSNKVTEKGKDVELRCDPISGHTALYWYRQSLGQGLEFLIYFQGNSAPDKSGLPSDRFSAERTGGSVSTLTIQRTQQEDSAVYLCASSLSRTALYEQYFGPGTRLTVT.

This clonotype has at least ten counts. The chain employs TRBV7-3 and TRBJ2-2; possible D gene TRBD2, 5 bases. Trimming pared 5 bases from V and 4 bases from J, leaving 11 bases between. Germline lookup yields CDR1 SGHTA and CDR2 FQGTGA. The CDR3 runs 14 residues. CDR3 coding DNA: TGTGCCAGCAGCCCGGGATTCCCCACCGGGGAGCTGTTTTTT. Amino acid sequence: CASSPGFPTGELFF. The full variable domain, in which reference TRBV7-3 and TRBJ2-2 provide the parts outside the CDR3, is GAGVSQTPSNKVTEKGKYVELRCDPISGHTALYWYRQSLGQGPEFLIYFQGTGAADDSGLPNDRFFAVRPEGSVSTLKIQRTERGDSAVYLCASSPGFPTGELFFGEGSRLTVL.

This clonotype was seen a handful of times. The chain couples TRBV2 to TRBJ1-1; D gene unclear. V was trimmed by 5 bases and J by 5 bases, leaving 12 bases between them. Germline CDR1 SNHLY, CDR2 FYNNEI. The CDR3 loop spans 13 amino acids. CDR3 protein: CASSQAPATEAFF. CDR3 DNA sequence: TGTGCCAGCAGTCAGGCTCCGGCAACTGAAGCTTTCTTT.

This clonotype was counted at least ten times. This chain connects TRBV7-9 to TRBJ1-5; D is ambiguous. V was clipped by 5 bases and J by 4 bases, with 21 bases between them. Germline V gene lookup returns CDR1 SEHNR and CDR2 FQNEAQ (reference sequence). The CDR3 covers 17 residues. As DNA, the CDR3 is TGTGCCAGCAGCGAAACCGCGGACGGCTATAATAATCAGCCCCAGCATTTT. Its translation is CASSETADGYNNQPQHF.

The CDR3 DNA reads TGTGCCAGTAGTATGAGAGGGGTTTACTACACCTTC. Its protein is CASSMRGVYYTF. The J gene is TRBJ1-2, the V gene TRBV19; possibly TRBD1 for D (5 bases). Germline CDR1 is LNHDA and CDR2 is SQIVND (reference sequence). CDR3 length: 12 residues. Trimming took 3 bases from V and 10 from J, leaving 12 bases between them.

This clonotype was recorded a few times. This chain connects TRBV19 to TRBJ1-5, with no clear D. This CDR3 spans 12 amino acids. V was shortened by 4 bases and J by 5 bases, with 6 bases between the two germline ends. Germline CDR1 is LNHDA and CDR2 is SQIVND (reference sequence). Here the CDR3 reads CASSKQYQPQHF. CDR3 in DNA: TGTGCCAGTAGTAAACAATATCAGCCCCAGCATTTT.

At least ten counts were recorded for this clonotype. The V call is TRBV20-1, the J call TRBJ1-2; 8 nucleotides line up with TRBD1. Trimming cost V 6 bases and J 5 bases; bases outside gene matches: 14. The CDR3 sequence is 15 residues long. Looked up from germline, CDR1 is DFQATT and CDR2 is SNEGSKA (reference sequence). This chain's CDR3 is CSAPDRDSLSYGYTF. The CDR3 DNA sequence: TGCAGTGCCCCGGACAGGGACAGCCTTTCATATGGCTACACCTTC.

This clonotype was seen ten or more times. The gene calls are TRBV7-6 and TRBJ2-1; D gene unclear. In germline, CDR1 is SGHVS, CDR2 FNYEAQ. CDR3 length equals 16 residues. The ends were cut back, 1 base at V and 0 bases at J, with 10 bases in the middle. The CDR3 region is CASSLDRPSSYNEQFF. DNA of the CDR3: TGTGCCAGCAGCTTAGACCGCCCGAGCTCCTACAATGAGCAGTTCTTC.

The V and J genes are TRBV5-1 and TRBJ2-2; TRBD2 might be the D (6 bases). The germline gives CDR1 SGHRS, CDR2 YFSETQ. The CDR3 consists of 14 residues. Trimming left V 5 bases short and J 5 bases short, with 13 bases between. The CDR3 sequence is CASSREGGTGELFF. The CDR3 DNA reads TGCGCCAGCAGTCGAGAGGGAGGAACCGGGGAGCTGTTTTTT.

The genes are TRBV12-3 or TRBV12-4 and TRBJ2-7; D may correspond to TRBD1 or TRBD2 (7 bases each). The CDR3 is 18 residues long. Trimming cost V 3 bases and J 3 bases, with 24 bases left between them. The CDR3 coding sequence is TGTGCCAGCAGTTTTTCGCGCAGGGGGGGCATAGGGCACTACGAGCAGTACTTC. This sequence encodes CASSFSRRGGIGHYEQYF.

Many counts were recorded for this clonotype. This chain joins TRBV5-1 and TRBJ2-7; D is uncertain. This CDR3 has 14 amino acids. V gave up 3 bases and J gave up 2 bases, with 12 bases separating them. CDR1 and CDR2 (germline): SGHRS, YFSETQ. In DNA, the CDR3 is TGCGCCAGCAGCTGCTGTGGGGTCCCCTACGAGCAGTACTTC. Protein: CASSCCGVPYEQYF.

The sample holds many counts of this clonotype. The chain links TRBV4-3 to TRBJ2-4; D remains ambiguous. The CDR3 consists of 16 residues. V dropped 2 bases and J dropped 6 bases, with 17 bases sitting between them. The germline V gene encodes CDR1 LGHNA and CDR2 YSLEER. The chain's CDR3 is CASSQTATVGVNIQYF. For the CDR3, the DNA is TGCGCCAGCAGCCAAACCGCTACAGTAGGTGTAAACATTCAGTACTTC.

This clonotype was observed at least ten times. The rearrangement uses TRBV9 and TRBJ1-6; no clear D gene. Germline V gene sequence: CDR1 SGDLS, CDR2 YYNGEE. The CDR3 runs 15 residues. V was shortened by 0 bases and J by 7 bases, with 11 bases between the two germline ends. CDR3 DNA sequence: TGTGCCAGCAGCGTAGATTCGGGGTTCAATTCACCCCTCCACTTT. This encodes CASSVDSGFNSPLHF.

The chain joins TRBV2 to TRBJ2-7; D is ambiguous. Germline V gives CDR1 SNHLY, CDR2 FYNNEI. V shed 6 bases and J shed 1 base, with 10 bases lying between them. The CDR3 has 13 residues. In DNA, the CDR3 is TGTGCCAGCAGGGATGGGCCTTCCTACGAGCAGTACTTC. Its protein product is CASRDGPSYEQYF.

This clonotype has a count of ten or more. The V and J genes are TRBV6-2 or TRBV6-3 and TRBJ1-5, with D unresolved. V gave up 2 bases and J gave up 9 bases, with 23 bases separating them. Germline CDR1 reads MNHEY; CDR2 reads SVGEGT. The CDR3 spans 17 residues. The CDR3 loop is CASSYPSWEGQIPPQHF. For the CDR3, the DNA is TGTGCCAGCAGTTACCCTTCATGGGAGGGTCAGATTCCGCCCCAGCATTTT.